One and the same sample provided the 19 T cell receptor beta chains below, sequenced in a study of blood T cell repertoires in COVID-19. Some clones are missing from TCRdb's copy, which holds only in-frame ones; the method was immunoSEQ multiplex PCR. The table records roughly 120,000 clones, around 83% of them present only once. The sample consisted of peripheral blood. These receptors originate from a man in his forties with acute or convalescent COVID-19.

The CDR3 DNA follows: TGTGCCAGCAGCTTAGAAAGCTTCAATGAGCAGTTCTTC. Translating gives CASSLESFNEQFF. The V gene is TRBV7-6, the J gene TRBJ2-1; no definite D call. CDR1 is SGHVS and CDR2 is FNYEAQ in the germline V gene. The V and J ends lost 1 base and 6 bases respectively, with 7 bases between them. The CDR3 runs 13 residues.

The chain's CDR3 is CASSLSLQYNEKLFF. The CDR3 DNA reads as TGTGCCAGCAGCTTATCGTTGCAGTATAATGAAAAACTGTTTTTT. The V gene is TRBV7-6, the J gene TRBJ1-4; D remains ambiguous. The CDR3 runs 15 residues. Germline V gene sequence: CDR1 SGHVS, CDR2 FNYEAQ. V was cut by 2 bases and J by 4 bases, with 11 bases left in between.

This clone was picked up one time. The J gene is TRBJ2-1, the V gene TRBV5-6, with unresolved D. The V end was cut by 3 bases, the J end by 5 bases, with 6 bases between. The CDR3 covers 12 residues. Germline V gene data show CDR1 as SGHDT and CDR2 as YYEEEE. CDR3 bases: TGTGCCAGCAGCTGGGCCGACAATGAGCAGTTCTTC. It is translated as CASSWADNEQFF.

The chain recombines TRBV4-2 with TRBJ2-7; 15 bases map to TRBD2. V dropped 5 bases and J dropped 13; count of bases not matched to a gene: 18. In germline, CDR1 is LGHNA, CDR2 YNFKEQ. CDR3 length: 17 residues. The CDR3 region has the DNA TGTGCCAGCAGCGACCTAAAAACGGGACTAGCGGGAGGTAGAAGATACTTC. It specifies CASSDLKTGLAGGRRYF.

The CDR3, as DNA: TGTGCCAGTAGCCCCAGCGGGGGGCCCGGGGAGCTGTTTTTT. It translates to CASSPSGGPGELFF. The V call is TRBV19, the J call TRBJ2-2, with TRBD2 matching over 9 bases. CDR1 and CDR2 (germline): LNHDA, SQIVND (reference sequence). The CDR3 is made up of 14 amino acids. With V trimmed by 6 bases and J by 6 bases, 5 bases remained unmatched.

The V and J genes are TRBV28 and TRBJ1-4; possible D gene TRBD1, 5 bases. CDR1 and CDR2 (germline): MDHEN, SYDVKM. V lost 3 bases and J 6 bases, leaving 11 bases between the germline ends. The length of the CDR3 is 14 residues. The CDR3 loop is CASSFGRVDEKLFF. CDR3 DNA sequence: TGTGCCAGCAGTTTCGGCAGGGTAGATGAAAAACTGTTTTTT.

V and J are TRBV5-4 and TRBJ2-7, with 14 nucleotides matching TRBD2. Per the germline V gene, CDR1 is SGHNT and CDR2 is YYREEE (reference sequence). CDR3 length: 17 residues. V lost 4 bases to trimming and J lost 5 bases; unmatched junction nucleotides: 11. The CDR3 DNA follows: TGTGCCAGCAGCCACTATGGGACTAGCGGGAGCCGGAACGAGCAGTACTTC. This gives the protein CASSHYGTSGSRNEQYF.

This chain's CDR3 is CASSQRTSGARGYTGELFF. CDR3 bases: TGCGCCAGCAGCCAGAGGACTAGCGGGGCCCGGGGGTACACCGGGGAGCTGTTTTTT. This chain links TRBV4-3 with TRBJ2-2; 12 bases match TRBD2. The germline V gene has CDR1 LGHNA and CDR2 YSLEER. The CDR3 covers 19 residues. V lost 3 bases and J lost 3; bases outside the gene matches: 11.

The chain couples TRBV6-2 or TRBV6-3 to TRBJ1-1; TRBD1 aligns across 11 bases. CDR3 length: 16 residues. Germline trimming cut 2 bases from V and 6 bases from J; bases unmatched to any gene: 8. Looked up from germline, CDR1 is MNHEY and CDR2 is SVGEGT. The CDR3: CASSYLLGQGESEAFF. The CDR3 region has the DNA TGTGCCAGCAGTTACCTCTTGGGACAGGGGGAGTCTGAAGCTTTCTTT.

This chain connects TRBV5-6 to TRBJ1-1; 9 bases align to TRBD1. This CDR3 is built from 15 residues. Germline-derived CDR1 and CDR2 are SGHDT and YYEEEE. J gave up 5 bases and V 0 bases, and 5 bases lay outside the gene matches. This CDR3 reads CASSLGTGVGTEAFF. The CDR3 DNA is TGTGCCAGCAGCTTGGGGACAGGGGTTGGAACTGAAGCTTTCTTT.

The CDR3 protein is CATRSGGREKLFF. The DNA for the CDR3 is TGTGCCACCAGGAGCGGGGGACGCGAAAAACTGTTTTTT. V is TRBV15 and J is TRBJ1-4; D is perhaps TRBD1 (5 bases). The CDR3 has 13 amino acids. Looked up from germline, CDR1 is LNHNV and CDR2 is YYDKDF (reference sequence). Trimming removed 6 bases from V and 8 bases from J, with 13 bases in between.

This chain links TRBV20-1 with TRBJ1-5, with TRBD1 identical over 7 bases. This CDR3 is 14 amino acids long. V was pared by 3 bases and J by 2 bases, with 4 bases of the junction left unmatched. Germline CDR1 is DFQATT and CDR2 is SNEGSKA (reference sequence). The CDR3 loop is CSASEGAGNQPQHF. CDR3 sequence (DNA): TGCAGTGCTAGTGAGGGGGCGGGCAATCAGCCCCAGCATTTT.

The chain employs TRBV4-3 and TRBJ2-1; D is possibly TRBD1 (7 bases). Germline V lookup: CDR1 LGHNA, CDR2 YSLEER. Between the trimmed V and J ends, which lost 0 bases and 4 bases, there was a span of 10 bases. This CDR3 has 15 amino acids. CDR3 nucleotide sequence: TGCGCCAGCAGCCAAGAGCCAGGGGGGTACAATGAGCAGTTCTTC. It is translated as CASSQEPGGYNEQFF.

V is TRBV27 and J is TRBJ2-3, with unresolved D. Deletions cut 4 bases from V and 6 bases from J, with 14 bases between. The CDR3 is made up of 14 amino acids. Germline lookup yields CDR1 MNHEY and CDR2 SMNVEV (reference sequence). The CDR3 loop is CASSSRSAWDTQYF. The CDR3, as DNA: TGTGCCAGCAGTTCCCGGTCCGCCTGGGATACGCAGTATTTT.

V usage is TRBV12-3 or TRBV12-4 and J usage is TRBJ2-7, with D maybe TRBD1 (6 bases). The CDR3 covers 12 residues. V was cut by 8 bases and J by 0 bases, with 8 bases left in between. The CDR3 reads CASGTHSYEQYF. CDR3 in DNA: TGTGCCAGCGGGACACACTCCTACGAGCAGTACTTC.

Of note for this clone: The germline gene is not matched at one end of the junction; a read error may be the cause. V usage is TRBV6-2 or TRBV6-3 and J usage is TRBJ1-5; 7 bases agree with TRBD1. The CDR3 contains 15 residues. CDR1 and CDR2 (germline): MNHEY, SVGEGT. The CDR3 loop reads CASSQQGTDNRPQHF. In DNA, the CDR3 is TGTGCCAGCAGTCAACAGGGGACAGACAATCGGCCCCAGCATTTT.

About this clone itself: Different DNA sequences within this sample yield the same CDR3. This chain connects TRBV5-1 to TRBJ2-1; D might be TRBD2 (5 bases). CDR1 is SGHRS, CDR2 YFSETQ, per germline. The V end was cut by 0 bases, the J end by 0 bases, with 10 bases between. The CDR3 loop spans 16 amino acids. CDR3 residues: CASSLVSGSSYNEQFF. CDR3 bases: TGCGCCAGCAGCTTGGTATCGGGAAGCTCCTACAATGAGCAGTTCTTC.

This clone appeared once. The CDR3 sequence: CASTQGALSNQPQHF. The DNA of the CDR3 is TGTGCCAGCACCCAGGGGGCGCTGAGCAATCAGCCCCAGCATTTT. This chain joins TRBV6-5 and TRBJ1-5; 8 bases agree with TRBD1. This CDR3 has 15 amino acids. V dropped 7 bases and J dropped 1; count of bases not matched to a gene: 6. CDR1 MNHEY and CDR2 SVGAGI come from the germline V gene.

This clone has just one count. CDR3 loop: CAISTSGTSGNLGTQYF. The CDR3 bases are TGTGCCATCAGTACATCCGGGACTAGCGGCAACCTGGGGACCCAGTACTTC. The rearrangement links TRBV10-3 to TRBJ2-5; 11 bases map to TRBD2. Germline lookup yields CDR1 ENHRY and CDR2 SYGVKD. Trimming took 5 bases from V and 7 from J; bases not matched to a gene: 15. The CDR3 has 17 amino acids.